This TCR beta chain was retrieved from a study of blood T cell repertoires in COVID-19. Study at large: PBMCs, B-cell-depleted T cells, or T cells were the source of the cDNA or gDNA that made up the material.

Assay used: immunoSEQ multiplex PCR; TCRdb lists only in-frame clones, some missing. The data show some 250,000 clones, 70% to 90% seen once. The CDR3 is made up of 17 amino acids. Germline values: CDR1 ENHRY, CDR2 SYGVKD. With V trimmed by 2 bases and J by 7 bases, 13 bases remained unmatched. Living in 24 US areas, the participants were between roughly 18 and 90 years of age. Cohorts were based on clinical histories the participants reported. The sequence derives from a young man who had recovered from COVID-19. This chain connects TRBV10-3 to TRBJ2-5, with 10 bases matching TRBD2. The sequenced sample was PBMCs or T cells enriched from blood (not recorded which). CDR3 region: CAISERTSGTPGGTQYF. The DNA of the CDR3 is TGTGCCATCAGTGAGAGGACTAGCGGAACCCCCGGAGGGACCCAGTACTTC.